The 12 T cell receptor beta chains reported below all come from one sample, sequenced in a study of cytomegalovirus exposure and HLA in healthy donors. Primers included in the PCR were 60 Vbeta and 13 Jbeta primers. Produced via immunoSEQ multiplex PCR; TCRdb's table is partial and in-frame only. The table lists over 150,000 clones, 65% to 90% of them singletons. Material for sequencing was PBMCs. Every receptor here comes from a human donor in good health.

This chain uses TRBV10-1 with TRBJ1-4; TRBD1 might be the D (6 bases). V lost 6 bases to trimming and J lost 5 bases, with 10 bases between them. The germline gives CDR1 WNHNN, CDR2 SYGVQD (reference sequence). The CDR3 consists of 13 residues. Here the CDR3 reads CASRDSLNEKLFF. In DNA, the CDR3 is TGCGCCAGCAGGGACAGTTTAAATGAAAAACTGTTTTTT.

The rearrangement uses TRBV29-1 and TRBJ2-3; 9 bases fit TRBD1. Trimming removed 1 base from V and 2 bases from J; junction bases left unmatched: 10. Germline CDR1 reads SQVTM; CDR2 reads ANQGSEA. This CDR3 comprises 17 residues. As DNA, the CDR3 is TGCAGCGTTGAAGGAAAACAGGGGGCGCTGAACACAGATACGCAGTATTTT. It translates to CSVEGKQGALNTDTQYF.

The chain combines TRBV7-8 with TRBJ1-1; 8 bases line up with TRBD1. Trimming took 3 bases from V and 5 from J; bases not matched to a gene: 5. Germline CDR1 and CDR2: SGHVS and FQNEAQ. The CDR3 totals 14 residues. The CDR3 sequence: CASSFQGAGTEAFF. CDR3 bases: TGTGCCAGCAGCTTTCAGGGGGCGGGTACTGAAGCTTTCTTT. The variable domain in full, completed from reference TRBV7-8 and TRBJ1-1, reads GAGVSQSPRYKVAKRGQDVALRCDPISGHVSLFWYQQALGQGPEFLTYFQNEAQLDKSGLPSDRFFAERPEGSVSTLKIQRTQQEDSAVYLCASSFQGAGTEAFFGQGTRLTVV.

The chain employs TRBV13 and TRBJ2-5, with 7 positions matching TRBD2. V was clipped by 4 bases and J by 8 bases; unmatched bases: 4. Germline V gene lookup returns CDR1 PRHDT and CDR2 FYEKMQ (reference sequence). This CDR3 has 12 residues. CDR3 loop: CASSSGLRTQYF. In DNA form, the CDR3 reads TGTGCCAGCAGCTCGGGACTACGAACCCAGTACTTC.

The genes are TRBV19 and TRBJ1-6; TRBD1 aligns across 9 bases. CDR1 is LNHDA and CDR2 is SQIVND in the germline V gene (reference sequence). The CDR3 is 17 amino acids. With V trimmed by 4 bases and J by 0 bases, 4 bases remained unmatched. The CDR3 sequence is CASSRGQGSSYNSPLHF. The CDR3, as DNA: TGTGCCAGTAGTAGAGGACAGGGGAGCTCCTATAATTCACCCCTCCACTTT.

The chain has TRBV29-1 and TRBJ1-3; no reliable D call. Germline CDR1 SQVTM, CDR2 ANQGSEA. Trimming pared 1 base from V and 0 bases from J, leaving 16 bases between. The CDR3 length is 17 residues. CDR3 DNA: TGCAGCGTTGAAGGGCAAGTTGAAGAACACTCTGGAAACACCATATATTTT. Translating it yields CSVEGQVEEHSGNTIYF.

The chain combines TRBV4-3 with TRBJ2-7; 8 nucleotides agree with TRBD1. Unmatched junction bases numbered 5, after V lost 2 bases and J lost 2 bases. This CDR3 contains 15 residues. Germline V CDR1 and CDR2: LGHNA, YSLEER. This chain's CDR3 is CASSQRGQGAYEQYF. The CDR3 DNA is TGCGCCAGCAGCCAAAGAGGACAGGGAGCCTACGAGCAGTACTTC.

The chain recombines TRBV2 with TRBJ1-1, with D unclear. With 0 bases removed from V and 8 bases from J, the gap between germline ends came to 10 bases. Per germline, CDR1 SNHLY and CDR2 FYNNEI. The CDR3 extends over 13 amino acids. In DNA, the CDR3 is TGTGCCAGCAGTGAAGCGCTTCGAGGGGAAGCTTTCTTT. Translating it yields CASSEALRGEAFF.

The CDR3 loop is CASSRYSGDWSYEQYF. CDR3 coding DNA: TGTGCCAGCAGTCGGTACAGCGGGGATTGGTCCTACGAGCAGTACTTC. This chain joins TRBV27 and TRBJ2-7, with 7 bases aligning to TRBD2. This CDR3 is built from 16 residues. Unmatched junction bases numbered 11, after V lost 5 bases and J lost 1 base. Germline-derived CDR1 and CDR2 are MNHEY and SMNVEV (reference sequence).

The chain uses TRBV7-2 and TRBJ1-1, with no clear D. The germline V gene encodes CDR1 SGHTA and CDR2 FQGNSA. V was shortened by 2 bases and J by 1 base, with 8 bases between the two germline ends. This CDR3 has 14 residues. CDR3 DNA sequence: TGTGCCAGCAGCTTATTCGGTGAGAACACTGAAGCTTTCTTT. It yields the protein CASSLFGENTEAFF.

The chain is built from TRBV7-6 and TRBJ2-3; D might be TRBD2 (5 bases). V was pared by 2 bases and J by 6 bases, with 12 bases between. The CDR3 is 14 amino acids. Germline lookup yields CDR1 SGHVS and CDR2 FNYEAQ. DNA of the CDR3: TGTGCCAGCAGCTTAACGAAACTAGGGGATACGCAGTATTTT. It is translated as CASSLTKLGDTQYF.

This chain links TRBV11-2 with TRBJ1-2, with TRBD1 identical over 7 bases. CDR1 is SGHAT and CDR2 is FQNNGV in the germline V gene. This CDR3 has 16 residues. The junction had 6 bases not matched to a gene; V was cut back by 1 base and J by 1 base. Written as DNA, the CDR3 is TGTGCCAGCAGCTTAGGTGGGACAGCTGGTAACTATGGCTACACCTTC. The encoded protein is CASSLGGTAGNYGYTF.